The entry below gives a single TCR beta chain sequence along with its context. Its cognate antigen is unknown. Since a much larger clone is just one base distant, this may be a read error. The sample originates from a study of blood T cells in healthy people across ages. From germline, CDR1 is ENHRY and CDR2 SYGVKD. Germline trimming cut 8 bases from V and 5 bases from J; bases unmatched to any gene: 7. This CDR3 comprises 14 residues. Primed by a sample-barcoded 5' primer and a J-beta primer mix, a second PCR proceeded for 7 to 11 cycles. TCRdb called the 5' RACE reads again in MiXCR, with one record for every CDR3 protein. Of roughly 790,000 distinct CDR3 sequences listed, about 42% are singletons. Overall study results and limits: With unsorted PBMCs, a conclusive comparison of naive versus antigen-experienced cells was not possible.

Extracted total RNA amounted to at least 5.5 micrograms for each sample. V usage is TRBV10-3 and J usage is TRBJ2-3, with 10 bases lining up with TRBD2. Source material: blood. The receptor was isolated from a woman aged 60-75 years in good health. CDR3 amino acids: CAIGSGRDEDTQYF. The CDR3 nucleotides read TGTGCCATCGGGAGCGGGAGGGATGAAGATACGCAGTATTTT.